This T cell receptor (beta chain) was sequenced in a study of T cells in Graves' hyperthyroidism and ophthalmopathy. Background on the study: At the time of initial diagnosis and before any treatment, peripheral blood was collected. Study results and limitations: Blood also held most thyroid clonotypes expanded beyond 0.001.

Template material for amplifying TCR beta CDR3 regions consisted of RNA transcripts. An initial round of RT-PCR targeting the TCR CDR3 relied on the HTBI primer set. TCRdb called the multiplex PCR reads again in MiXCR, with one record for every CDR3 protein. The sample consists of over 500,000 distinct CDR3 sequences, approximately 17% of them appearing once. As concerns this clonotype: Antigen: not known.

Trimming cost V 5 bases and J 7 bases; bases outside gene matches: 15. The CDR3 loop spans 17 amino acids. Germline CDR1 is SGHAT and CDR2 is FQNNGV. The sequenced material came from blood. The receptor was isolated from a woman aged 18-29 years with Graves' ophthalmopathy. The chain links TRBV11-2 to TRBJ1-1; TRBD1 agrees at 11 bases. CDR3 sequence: CASSLPPGGQGVGEAFF. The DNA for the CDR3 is TGTGCCAGCAGCCTACCCCCCGGGGGACAGGGGGTCGGTGAAGCTTTCTTT.